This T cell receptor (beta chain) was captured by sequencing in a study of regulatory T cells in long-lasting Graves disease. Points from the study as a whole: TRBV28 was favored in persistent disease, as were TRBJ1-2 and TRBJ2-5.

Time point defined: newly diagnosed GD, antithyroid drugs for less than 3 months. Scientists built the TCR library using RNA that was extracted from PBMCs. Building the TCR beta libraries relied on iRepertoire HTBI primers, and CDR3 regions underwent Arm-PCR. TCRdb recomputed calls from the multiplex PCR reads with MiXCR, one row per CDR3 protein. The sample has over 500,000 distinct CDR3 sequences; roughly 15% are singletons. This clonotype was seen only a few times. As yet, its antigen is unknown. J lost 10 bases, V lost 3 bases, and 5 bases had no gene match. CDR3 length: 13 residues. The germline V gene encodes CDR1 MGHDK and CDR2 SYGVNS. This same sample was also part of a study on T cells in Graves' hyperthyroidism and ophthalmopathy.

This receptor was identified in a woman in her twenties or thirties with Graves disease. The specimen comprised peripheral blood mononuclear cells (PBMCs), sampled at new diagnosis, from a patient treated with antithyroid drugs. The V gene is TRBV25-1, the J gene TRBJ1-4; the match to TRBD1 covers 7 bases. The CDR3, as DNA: TGTGCCAGCAGTGAGACAGGGACGGTAAAACTGTTTTTT. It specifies CASSETGTVKLFF.